This TCR beta chain was profiled in a study of cytomegalovirus exposure and HLA in healthy donors. The study ran its PCR with 60 Vbeta and 13 Jbeta primers. Some clones are missing from TCRdb's copy, which holds only in-frame ones; the method was immunoSEQ multiplex PCR. This repertoire shows 90,000 to 150,000 clones, 70% to 85% found once; its top ten account for around 3.9%. As to this clone: The antigen is undetermined. Relative to the germline gene, one junction end is altered; a read error may explain this.

Overall study findings and caveats: In a later analysis, TCR beta V- and J-gene trimming was associated with a missense DCLRE1C variant. Follow-up analysis seemed to connect common viral pathogens with several of the most significant clusters identified. Through in vitro validation, a few CMV-associated chains were shown to be specific for CMV antigens.

The sequence derives from a human donor in good health. What was sequenced was PBMCs.

The CDR3 DNA follows: TGTTCCAGCAGCACTCATCGACAGCTACTAGCCGATGAGCAGTTCTTC. Protein sequence: CSSSTHRQLLADEQFF. The genes are TRBV7-9 and TRBJ2-1; D possibly corresponds to TRBD2 (6 bases). CDR1 is SEHNR, CDR2 FQNEAQ, per germline (reference sequence). This CDR3 has 16 amino acids. Full variable domain (remainder filled in from reference TRBV7-9 and TRBJ2-1): DTGVSQNPRHKITKRGQNVTFRCDPISEHNRLYWYRQTLGQGPEFLTYFQNEAQLEKSRLLSDRFSAERPKGSFSTLEIQRTEQGDSAMYLCSSSTHRQLLADEQFFGPGTRLTVL.